What follows are 9 T cell receptor beta chains derived from one specimen sequenced in a study of T-cell reconstitution after alpha-beta-depleted transplantation in children (dated by TCRdb to the mid-2010s). Sample treatment or condition, as interpreted from the label and publication: allogeneic hematopoietic cell transplantation with graft depleted of TCRalphabeta T cells and CD19 B cells. Library prep was done by PCR. Sequencing was carried out with an Illumina HiSeq 2500. Molecular barcoding was employed in the preparation of TCR libraries, with unique molecular identifiers being used to normalize TCRbeta repertoire quantification. TCRdb passed the public sequencing reads through fastp at Q25 and MiXCR, retaining productive beta sequences. A single entry per CDR3 protein holds the most common genes and DNA from its merged rows. The sample table records approximately 1,000,000 distinct CDR3 sequences; under 30% of these occur just once. Together, the top ten hold about 28% of the sample.

Sequenced material: PBMCs, mostly from graft donor cells, taken 360 days after TCRalphabeta/CD19-depleted stem cell transplant. Source of these receptors: a boy under two years old who had a stem cell transplant for SCID, so the T cells may come from the graft donor.

There are a few counts of this clonotype. The J gene is TRBJ1-2, the V gene TRBV12-3 or TRBV12-4, with TRBD1 identical over 7 bases. Losses at the gene ends were 3 bases for V and 7 bases for J; bases not matched to a gene: 8. This CDR3 has 14 amino acids. The chain's CDR3 is CASSFGGTVSGYTF. The DNA for the CDR3 is TGTGCCAGCAGTTTTGGGGGGACAGTCTCTGGCTACACCTTC.

This chain joins TRBV12-3 or TRBV12-4 and TRBJ2-7, with D possibly called TRBD1 or TRBD2 (5 bases each). The length of the CDR3 is 14 residues. Trimming removed 4 bases from V and 3 bases from J, with 13 bases in between. CDR3 DNA: TGTGCCAGCAGTTCCGGGACCCCTTTCTACGAGCAGTACTTC. This codes for CASSSGTPFYEQYF.

This clonotype was observed a few times. V gene TRBV2 combines with J gene TRBJ2-7, with D perhaps matching TRBD1 (5 bases). With 3 bases removed from V and 3 bases from J, the gap between germline ends came to 12 bases. The CDR3 has 14 residues. Germline-derived CDR1 and CDR2 are SNHLY and FYNNEI. CDR3 nucleotide sequence: TGTGCCAGCAGTGACGACAGTACCTTCTACGAGCAGTACTTC. Amino acid sequence: CASSDDSTFYEQYF.

The chain couples TRBV29-1 to TRBJ2-5, with 8 bases that match TRBD1. V gave up 6 bases and J gave up 2 bases; unmatched junction bases: 5. The CDR3 runs 13 residues. Germline loops: CDR1 SQVTM, CDR2 ANQGSEA. The CDR3 DNA reads as TGCAGCGTCGCCACAGGGGGTCAAGAGACCCAGTACTTC. This codes for CSVATGGQETQYF. Variable domain in full (rest from reference TRBV29-1 and TRBJ2-5): SAVISQKPSRDICQRGTSLTIQCQVDSQVTMMFWYRQQPGQSLTLIATANQGSEATYESGFVIDKFPISRPNLTFSTLTVSNMSPEDSSIYLCSVATGGQETQYFGPGTRLLVL.

This clonotype was seen only a few times. This chain joins TRBV27 and TRBJ2-2; TRBD2 might be the D (7 bases). Germline CDR1 and CDR2: MNHEY and SMNVEV (reference sequence). With 2 bases removed from V and 7 bases from J, the gap between germline ends came to 17 bases. The CDR3 length is 16 residues. The CDR3 nucleotides read TGTGCCAGCAGTTTAAAGGCGGGGGCTGAGGACGGGGAGCTGTTTTTT. Translation gives CASSLKAGAEDGELFF.

The V gene is TRBV5-1, the J gene TRBJ2-5; D call uncertain. There are 15 residues in the CDR3. Germline assignment: CDR1 SGHRS and CDR2 YFSETQ. V was shortened by 4 bases and J by 2 bases, with 15 bases between the two germline ends. CDR3 protein: CASSPDHEVQETQYF. CDR3 nucleotides: TGCGCCAGCAGCCCGGACCATGAAGTTCAAGAGACCCAGTACTTC.

J is TRBJ2-6 and V is TRBV5-1; D remains ambiguous. CDR3 length: 16 residues. Trimming stripped 3 bases from V and 0 bases from J, with 10 bases between. From germline, CDR1 is SGHRS and CDR2 YFSETQ. CDR3 nucleotides: TGCGCCAGCAGCTCTACCAAACCCTCTGGGGCCAACGTCCTGACTTTC. Amino acid sequence: CASSSTKPSGANVLTF. Full variable domain (missing parts from reference TRBV5-1 and TRBJ2-6): KAGVTQTPRYLIKTRGQQVTLSCSPISGHRSVSWYQQTPGQGLQFLFEYFSETQRNKGNFPGRFSGRQFSNSRSEMNVSTLELGDSALYLCASSSTKPSGANVLTFGAGSRLTVL.

The gene calls are TRBV12-3 or TRBV12-4 and TRBJ2-3, with 8 positions matching TRBD1. The junction had 10 bases not matched to a gene; V was cut back by 1 base and J by 7 bases. This CDR3 is 16 amino acids long. The CDR3 reads CASSLVGTGPHYTQYF. The CDR3 coding sequence is TGTGCCAGCAGTTTAGTCGGGACAGGCCCGCACTATACGCAGTATTTT.

The chain uses TRBV20-1 and TRBJ1-1; tentatively, D is TRBD1 (6 bases). V lost 6 bases and J lost 2, with 16 bases in between. The germline V gene encodes CDR1 DFQATT and CDR2 SNEGSKA (reference sequence). The CDR3 covers 14 residues. CDR3 loop: CSAILGGGNTEAFF. As DNA, the CDR3 is TGCAGTGCCATTCTCGGGGGGGGCAACACTGAAGCTTTCTTT.